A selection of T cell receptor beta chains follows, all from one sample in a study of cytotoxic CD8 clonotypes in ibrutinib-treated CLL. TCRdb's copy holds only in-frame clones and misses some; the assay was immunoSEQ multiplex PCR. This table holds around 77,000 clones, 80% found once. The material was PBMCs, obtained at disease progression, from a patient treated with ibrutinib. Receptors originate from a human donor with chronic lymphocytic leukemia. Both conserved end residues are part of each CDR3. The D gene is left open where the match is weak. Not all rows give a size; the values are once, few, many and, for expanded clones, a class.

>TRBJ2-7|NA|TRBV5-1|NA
TGCGCCAGCAGCGCAGACGGCTCCTACGAGCAGTACTTC
CASSADGSYEQYF
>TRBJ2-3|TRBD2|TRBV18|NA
TGTGCCAGCTCACAATCGATTCTAGCGGGTCGCACAGATACGCAGTATTTT
CASSQSILAGRTDTQYF
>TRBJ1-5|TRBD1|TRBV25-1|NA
TGTGCCAGCAGTGAATGGGACAGTCGTGCCAATCAGCCCCAGCATTTT
CASSEWDSRANQPQHF
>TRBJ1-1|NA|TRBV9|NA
TGTGCCAGCAGCGTAATCCCTTACACTGAAGCTTTCTTT
CASSVIPYTEAFF
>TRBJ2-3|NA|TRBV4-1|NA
TGCGCCAGCAGCCATCCCTTACCCCCAGGGGATACGCAGTATTTT
CASSHPLPPGDTQYF
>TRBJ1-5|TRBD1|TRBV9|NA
TGTGCCAGCAGCGTAGGGACAGGGGCCGGCCAGCCCCAGCATTTT
CASSVGTGAGQPQHF
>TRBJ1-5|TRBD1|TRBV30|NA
TGTGCCTGGGACAGGGCCGATTATCAGCCCCAGCATTTT
CAWDRADYQPQHF
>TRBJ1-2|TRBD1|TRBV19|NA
TGTGCCAGTAGTAGGGACAGGACTAACTATGGCTACACCTTC
CASSRDRTNYGYTF
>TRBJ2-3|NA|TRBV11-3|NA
TGTGCCAGCAGCTTAGGCGGCCTTTTGGGGGCAGATACGCAGTATTTT
CASSLGGLLGADTQYF
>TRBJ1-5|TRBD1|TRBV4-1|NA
TGCGCCAGCAGCCCTACAGGGGGTAATAGCAATCAGCCCCAGCATTTT
CASSPTGGNSNQPQHF
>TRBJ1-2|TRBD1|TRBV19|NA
TGTGCCAGTAGAGTTCAACAGGGGGCCTCTAACTATGGCTACACCTTC
CASRVQQGASNYGYTF
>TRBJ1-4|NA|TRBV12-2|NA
TGTGCAAGTCGCTTAGCCCGGTGGGGGGCAGGTGAAAAACTGTTTTTT
CASRLARWGAGEKLFF
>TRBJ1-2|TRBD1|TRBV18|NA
TGTGCCAGCACAAGGGACAGAAACTATGGCTACACCTTC
CASTRDRNYGYTF
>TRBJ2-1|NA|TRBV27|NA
TGTGCCAGCAGTTCCCAATCTAGGAGCTCCTACAATGAGCAGTTCTTC
CASSSQSRSSYNEQFF
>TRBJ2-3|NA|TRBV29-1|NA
TGCAGCGTACGTGAAGGATCAGATACGCAGTATTTT
CSVREGSDTQYF
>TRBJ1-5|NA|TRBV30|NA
TGTGCCTGGAGTGTTACCGGATTTAGCAATCAGCCCCAGCATTTT
CAWSVTGFSNQPQHF
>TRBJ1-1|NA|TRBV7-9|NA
TGTGCCAGCAGCTTAGGTTGGGGGGCCACTAACACTGAAGCTTTCTTT
CASSLGWGATNTEAFF
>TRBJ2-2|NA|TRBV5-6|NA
TGTGCCAGCAGCTTAAGTCCCGGGGAGCTGTTTTTT
CASSLSPGELFF
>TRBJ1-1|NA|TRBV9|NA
TGTGCCAGCAGCGTAGTTGGGGGAGTCGGCACTGAAGCTTTCTTT
CASSVVGGVGTEAFF
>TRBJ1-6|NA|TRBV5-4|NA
TGTGCCAGCAGCTCCGTCATTACCGGCTCCTATAATTCACCCCTCCACTTT
CASSSVITGSYNSPLHF
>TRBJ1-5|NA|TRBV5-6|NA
TGTGCCAGCAGCTTGTGGGGGCGGGTCGGCAATCAGCCCCAGCATTTT
CASSLWGRVGNQPQHF
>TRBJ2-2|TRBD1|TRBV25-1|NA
TGTGCCAGCAGTGAGAAAGGACAGGGCCGGAACACCGGGGAGCTGTTTTTT
CASSEKGQGRNTGELFF
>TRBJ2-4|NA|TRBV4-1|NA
TGCGCCAGCAGCCAAGATCGTCTGGCCCTAGCCAAAAACATTCAGTACTTC
CASSQDRLALAKNIQYF
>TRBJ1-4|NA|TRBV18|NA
TGTGCCAGCTCACCGAGGGCAGATAATGAAAAACTGTTTTTT
CASSPRADNEKLFF
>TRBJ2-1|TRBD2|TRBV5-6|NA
TGTGCCAGCAGCCCTCTAGCGGGTGCTTACAATGAGCAGTTCTTC
CASSPLAGAYNEQFF
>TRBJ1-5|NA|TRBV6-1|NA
TGTGCCAGCAGTGAACGGCAGGGTGGTAGGCAGCCCCAGCATTTT
CASSERQGGRQPQHF
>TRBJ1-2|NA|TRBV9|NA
TGTGCCAGCAGCGTAGACAGGGATTTCTATGGCTACACCTTC
CASSVDRDFYGYTF
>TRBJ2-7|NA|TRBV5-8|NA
TGTGCCAGCAGCTTGGGGGGACCCATTAGGCAGTACTTC
CASSLGGPIRQYF
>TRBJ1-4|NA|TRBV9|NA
TGTGCCAGCAGCCAGCTCGGTTGGGCTAATGAAAAACTGTTTTTT
CASSQLGWANEKLFF
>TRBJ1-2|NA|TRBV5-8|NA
TGTGCCAGCAGCTTGGGGCTGAACTATGGCTACACCTTC
CASSLGLNYGYTF
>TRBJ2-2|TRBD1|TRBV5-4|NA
TGTGCCAGCAGCCCTGGGGGTGGCGCAGGGGGTTTCGGGGAGCTGTTTTTT
CASSPGGGAGGFGELFF
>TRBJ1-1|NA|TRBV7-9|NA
TGTGCCAGCAGCCCAGGACCCGGATACGAAGCTTTCTTT
CASSPGPGYEAFF
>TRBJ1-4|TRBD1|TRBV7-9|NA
TGTGCCAGCAGCTCAAGACAGGGGGCAGCTAATGAAAAACTGTTTTTT
CASSSRQGAANEKLFF
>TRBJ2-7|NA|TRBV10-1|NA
TGCGCCAGCCCTTTGGACCCGAACCATTTC
CASPLDPNHF
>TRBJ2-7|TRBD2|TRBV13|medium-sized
TGTGCCAGCAGCTCGAAACCCGGACTAGAGGGCGAGCAGTACTTC
CASSSKPGLEGEQYF
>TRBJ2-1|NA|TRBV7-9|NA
TGTGCCAGCAGCCAATGGGTCGGACAGTACAATGAGCAGTTCTTC
CASSQWVGQYNEQFF
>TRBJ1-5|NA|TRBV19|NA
TGTGCCAGTACCATCGTAGGGGGCAATCAGCCCCAGCATTTT
CASTIVGGNQPQHF
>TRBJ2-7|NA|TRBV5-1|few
TGCGCCAGCAGCTTGGGGCAGGGGATGAACGAGCAGTACTTC
CASSLGQGMNEQYF
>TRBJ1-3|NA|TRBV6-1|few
TGTGCCAGCAAGGGAGGGTCTGGAAACACCATATATTTT
CASKGGSGNTIYF
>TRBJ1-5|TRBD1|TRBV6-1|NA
TGTGCCAGCAGTGGGAGACAGGGTTCGGGGCAGCCCCAGCATTTT
CASSGRQGSGQPQHF
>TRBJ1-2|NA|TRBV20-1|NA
TGCATTCTCCAAAGAGGAGGTGGCTACACCTTC
CILQRGGGYTF
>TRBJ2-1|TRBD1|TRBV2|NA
TGTGCCAGCAGGGACGGACAGGGAGGATACAATGAGCAGTTCTTC
CASRDGQGGYNEQFF
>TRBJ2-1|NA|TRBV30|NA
TGTGCCTGGAGTGCCCTAGTCGATGAGCAGTTCTTC
CAWSALVDEQFF
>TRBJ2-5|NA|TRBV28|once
TGTGCCAGCGGACGGTGGGTGGAGACCCAGTACTTC
CASGRWVETQYF
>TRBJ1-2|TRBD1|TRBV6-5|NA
TGTGCCAGCAGTTACTCAGGGACAGGGGGCTATGGCTACACCTTC
CASSYSGTGGYGYTF
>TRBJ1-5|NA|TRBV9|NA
TGTGCCAGCGCCCGACGATTGGGGCCCAATCAGCCCCAGCATTTT
CASARRLGPNQPQHF
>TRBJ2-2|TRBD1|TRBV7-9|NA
TGTGCCAGCAGGGAAGGACCGGGACAGGGACGTACCGGGGAGCTGTTTTTT
CASREGPGQGRTGELFF
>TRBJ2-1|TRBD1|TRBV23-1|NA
TGCGCCAGCAGTCAATTTCCGGACAGGTTGGAGTTCTTC
CASSQFPDRLEFF
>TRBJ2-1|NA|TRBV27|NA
TGTGCCAGCAGTCCTGCGCCAGGGGCCGGAGACTACAATGAGCAGTTCTTC
CASSPAPGAGDYNEQFF
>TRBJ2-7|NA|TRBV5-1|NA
TGCGCCAGCAGCTTGTACGTGGGTTCTATCTACGAGCAGTACTTC
CASSLYVGSIYEQYF
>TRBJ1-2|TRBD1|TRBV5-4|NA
TGTGCCAGCAGCAAGGGACAGGACTATGGCTACACCTTC
CASSKGQDYGYTF
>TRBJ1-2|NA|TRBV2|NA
TGTGCCAGCAGTGAGGAATACTATGGCTACACCTTC
CASSEEYYGYTF
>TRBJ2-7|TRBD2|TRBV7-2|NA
TGTGCCAGCAGCTTAGGGCGCGGGGGCTACGAGCAGTACTTC
CASSLGRGGYEQYF
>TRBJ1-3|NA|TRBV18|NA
TGTGCCAGCTCACCGGGGAGCTCTGGAAACACCATATATTTT
CASSPGSSGNTIYF
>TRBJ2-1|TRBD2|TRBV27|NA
TGTGCCAGCAGTTCCAGAATGAGCGGGGGGGCTTTCAATGAGCAGTTCTTC
CASSSRMSGGAFNEQFF
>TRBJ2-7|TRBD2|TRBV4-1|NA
TGCGCCAGCAGCCAAAGAACCGGCCTCGGGACTAGCGGGTCAGCCGAGCAGTACTTC
CASSQRTGLGTSGSAEQYF
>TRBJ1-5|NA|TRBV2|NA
TGTGCCAGCAGTACCCGGGCAGGTGGAGATCAGCCCCAGCATTTT
CASSTRAGGDQPQHF
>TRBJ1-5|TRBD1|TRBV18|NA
TGTGCCAGCTCACCGACAGGGAACAATCAGCCCCAGCATTTT
CASSPTGNNQPQHF